These 24 T cell receptor beta chains were all obtained from the same sample, sequenced in a study of blood T cell repertoires in COVID-19 (dated by TCRdb to 2020 to 2022). The library was prepared using the immunoSEQ multiplex PCR assay. TCRdb mirrors the immuneACCESS table, restricted to in-frame sequences. Some clones are absent from its copies; in checked studies, under half trace to an unresolved V gene, and the reason for the others is unknown. The sample profile shows some 38,000 clones; 78% of them were found once. Of the sample, 16% is held by the ten largest clones. Sequences were obtained from peripheral blood. These receptors were collected from a man in his 70s with acute or convalescent COVID-19.

The rearrangement links TRBV29-1 to TRBJ2-7; 11 bases agree with TRBD2. This CDR3 has 13 residues. Unmatched junction bases numbered 5, after V lost 6 bases and J lost 4 bases. CDR1 is SQVTM and CDR2 is ANQGSEA in the germline V gene. DNA for the CDR3: TGCAGCGTGGGGACTAGCGGACCATACGAGCAGTACTTC. This encodes CSVGTSGPYEQYF.

The chain is built from TRBV4-3 and TRBJ1-4; D not resolved. Germline CDR1 LGHNA, CDR2 YSLEER. V lost 2 bases to trimming and J lost 7 bases, with 17 bases between them. This CDR3 is built from 16 residues. The CDR3 DNA follows: TGCGCCAGCAGCCAAAGGCCTCAGGTCGGTTCTGAAAAACTGTTTTTT. It encodes CASSQRPQVGSEKLFF.

The chain employs TRBV19 and TRBJ2-5; a possible D gene is TRBD1 (7 bases). Trimming cost V 9 bases and J 2 bases, with 13 bases left between them. The CDR3 totals 13 residues. In germline, CDR1 is LNHDA, CDR2 SQIVND (reference sequence). CDR3 residues: CASAGQQQETQYF. CDR3 DNA: TGTGCCAGCGCGGGACAGCAGCAAGAGACCCAGTACTTC.

V and J are TRBV9 and TRBJ2-1; 9 bases line up with TRBD2. The CDR3 extends over 15 amino acids. The germline V gene encodes CDR1 SGDLS and CDR2 YYNGEE. The trim removed 1 base at V and 10 bases at J, leaving 9 bases unmatched. The CDR3 reads CASSVPSGTSGEQFF. The CDR3 coding sequence is TGTGCCAGCAGCGTACCTAGCGGGACGTCGGGGGAGCAGTTCTTC.

The CDR3 nucleotides read TGCGCCAGCAACCCCGGGACAGGGGATAGCAATCAGCCCCAGCATTTT. This gives the protein CASNPGTGDSNQPQHF. The chain couples TRBV10-2 to TRBJ1-5, with TRBD1 matching over 10 bases. This CDR3 contains 16 residues. The trim removed 7 bases at V and 0 bases at J, leaving 6 bases unmatched. The germline gives CDR1 WSHSY, CDR2 SAAADI.

This clone appeared a few times. V and J are TRBV25-1 and TRBJ1-6; maybe TRBD1 (5 bases). The CDR3 runs 13 residues. Trimming cost V 4 bases and J 6 bases, with 7 bases left between them. Germline V lookup: CDR1 MGHDK, CDR2 SYGVNS. The CDR3 DNA sequence: TGTGCCAGCAGTGGACAGTTTAATTCACCCCTCCACTTT. Its translation is CASSGQFNSPLHF.

The chain recombines TRBV5-6 with TRBJ2-7, with 9 positions matching TRBD2. Germline V gene data show CDR1 as SGHDT and CDR2 as YYEEEE. Germline trimming cut 2 bases from V and 0 bases from J; bases unmatched to any gene: 6. The CDR3 has 16 residues. CDR3: CASSFTVAGDSYEQYF. CDR3 DNA: TGTGCCAGCAGCTTTACCGTAGCGGGAGACTCCTACGAGCAGTACTTC. The full variable domain, in which reference TRBV5-6 and TRBJ2-7 provide the parts outside the CDR3, is DAGVTQSPTHLIKTRGQQVTLRCSPKSGHDTVSWYQQALGQGPQFIFQYYEEEERQRGNFPDRFSGHQFPNYSSELNVNALLLGDSALYLCASSFTVAGDSYEQYFGPGTRLTVT.

This clone was detected only a few times. The genes are TRBV5-1 and TRBJ1-3; no clear D gene. The CDR3 totals 16 residues. Trimming left V 0 bases short and J 0 bases short, with 10 bases between. Germline V CDR1 and CDR2: SGHRS, YFSETQ. CDR3 loop: CASSLGYGNSGNTIYF. The CDR3 nucleotides are TGCGCCAGCAGCTTGGGTTACGGGAACTCTGGAAACACCATATATTTT.

The chain joins TRBV28 to TRBJ1-1; D remains ambiguous. V gave up 2 bases and J gave up 10 bases, with 14 bases separating them. The CDR3 loop spans 13 amino acids. Germline-derived CDR1 and CDR2 are MDHEN and SYDVKM. This CDR3 is CASSLRPASGAFF. In DNA, the CDR3 is TGTGCCAGCAGTTTAAGGCCAGCGAGCGGAGCTTTCTTT.

The chain recombines TRBV5-1 with TRBJ1-5, with D tentatively TRBD1 (6 bases). CDR3 length: 15 residues. The V gene lost 0 bases and the J gene lost 5 bases, with 12 bases spanning the gap. CDR1 is SGHRS and CDR2 is YFSETQ in the germline V gene. Written as DNA, the CDR3 is TGCGCCAGCAGCTTGGAATCGGGGGGCCATCAGCCCCAGCATTTT. It is translated as CASSLESGGHQPQHF.

This clone has a single count. V is TRBV6-5 and J is TRBJ2-1; D is unclear. The CDR3 is 12 residues long. V gave up 3 bases and J gave up 5 bases, with 5 bases separating them. Looked up from germline, CDR1 is MNHEY and CDR2 is SVGAGI. The CDR3: CASSYPDNEQFF. CDR3 bases: TGTGCCAGCAGTTATCCCGACAATGAGCAGTTCTTC.

The chain employs TRBV3-1 (or the pseudogene TRBV3-2) and TRBJ2-7; a possible D gene is TRBD1 (6 bases). This CDR3 region has 13 residues. CDR1 is LGHDT and CDR2 is YNNKEL in the germline V gene (reference sequence). V gave up 2 bases and J gave up 6 bases, with 11 bases separating them. Here the CDR3 DNA reads TGTGCCAGCAGCCAACAGGGGTCCGGCGAGCAGTACTTC. Amino acids: CASSQQGSGEQYF.

This clone came up a few times. The chain carries TRBV18 and TRBJ2-5; 7 nucleotides align to TRBD1. Looked up from germline, CDR1 is KGHSH and CDR2 is LQKENI. This CDR3 is 15 amino acids long. V shed 3 bases, J shed 5 bases, and the junction held 9 bases outside the gene matches. The CDR3 reads CASSPRATGRETQYF. CDR3 sequence (DNA): TGTGCCAGCTCACCCCGCGCGACAGGGCGGGAGACCCAGTACTTC.

The chain uses TRBV4-1 and TRBJ2-5, with 9 bases identical to TRBD1. Unmatched junction bases numbered 5, after V lost 1 base and J lost 5 bases. Germline assignment: CDR1 MGHRA and CDR2 YSYEKL. This CDR3 is built from 15 residues. The CDR3 loop reads CASSQGDREWETQYF. The CDR3, as DNA: TGCGCCAGCAGCCAAGGGGACAGGGAATGGGAGACCCAGTACTTC.

J is TRBJ1-2 and V is TRBV29-1; 10 bases match TRBD1. V shed 5 bases, J shed 1 base, and the junction held 7 bases outside the gene matches. The CDR3 has 15 residues. Germline-derived CDR1 and CDR2 are SQVTM and ANQGSEA. CDR3 region: CSVLRQGAFNYGYTF. CDR3 in DNA: TGCAGCGTTCTTCGACAGGGGGCCTTTAACTATGGCTACACCTTC.

The chain employs TRBV27 and TRBJ1-2, with D perhaps matching TRBD1 (5 bases). This CDR3 spans 13 amino acids. The V and J ends lost 5 bases and 8 bases respectively, with 15 bases between them. Germline CDR1 MNHEY, CDR2 SMNVEV (reference sequence). The CDR3 DNA is TGTGCCAGCAGTACCCCTTCGGGGGAAGGCTACACCTTC. Protein product: CASSTPSGEGYTF.

V gene TRBV30 combines with J gene TRBJ2-2; 11 bases line up with TRBD2. The CDR3 consists of 18 residues. Trimming removed 7 bases from V and 1 base from J; junction bases left unmatched: 14. CDR1 GTSNPN and CDR2 SVGIG come from the germline V gene (reference sequence). CDR3 protein: CASPQGRGLAGNTGELFF. CDR3 coding DNA: TGTGCCTCCCCACAGGGTAGAGGACTAGCGGGGAACACCGGGGAGCTGTTTTTT.

This chain uses TRBV7-2 with TRBJ2-1, with 14 bases matching TRBD2. The CDR3 consists of 16 residues. Germline V gene sequence: CDR1 SGHTA, CDR2 FQGNSA. V lost 3 bases to trimming and J lost 7 bases; unmatched junction nucleotides: 5. The CDR3 DNA sequence: TGTGCCAGCAGCTTCGGACTAGCGGGAGGAAAAAATGAGCAGTTCTTC. Translated: CASSFGLAGGKNEQFF.

This chain uses TRBV5-4 with TRBJ1-6, with D perhaps matching TRBD1 (5 bases). Germline CDR1 reads SGHNT; CDR2 reads YYREEE (reference sequence). The CDR3 consists of 16 residues. Trimming stripped 4 bases from V and 6 bases from J, with 17 bases between. The CDR3 loop reads CASSTVGEGGNSPLHF. The DNA of the CDR3 is TGTGCCAGCAGCACCGTAGGGGAGGGTGGTAATTCACCCCTCCACTTT.

The chain couples TRBV21-1 to TRBJ1-6; the D call of TRBD1 is as the table states it, not checked on the DNA. TRBV21-1 is an annotated pseudogene. CDR3 size: 17 residues. The DNA of the CDR3 is TGTGCCAGCAGCTCTTCGACAGGGCCTTCCTATAATTCACCCCTCCACTTT. Encoded protein: CASSSSTGPSYNSPLHF.

CDR3 sequence: CASRGTGNQPQHF. The CDR3, as DNA: TGTGCCAGCAGGGGGACAGGGAATCAGCCCCAGCATTTT. The chain uses TRBV2 and TRBJ1-5; the match to TRBD1 covers 9 bases. Germline assignment: CDR1 SNHLY and CDR2 FYNNEI. V shed 6 bases and J 4 bases; nucleotides not matched to a gene: 1. The CDR3 has 13 amino acids.

The chain couples TRBV4-3 to TRBJ1-4, with D possibly matching TRBD1 (5 bases). This CDR3 has 18 residues. Trimming left V 0 bases short and J 0 bases short, with 14 bases between. CDR1 LGHNA and CDR2 YSLEER come from the germline V gene. Written as DNA, the CDR3 is TGCGCCAGCAGCCAAGATTACGCAGGGCCAGCAACTAATGAAAAACTGTTTTTT. Translating gives CASSQDYAGPATNEKLFF.

The chain links TRBV5-1 to TRBJ2-7, with 7 bases aligning to TRBD2. Germline V gene lookup returns CDR1 SGHRS and CDR2 YFSETQ. Unmatched junction bases numbered 7, after V lost 4 bases and J lost 0 bases. There are 15 residues in the CDR3. Here the CDR3 reads CASSALGGSSYEQYF. Written as DNA, the CDR3 is TGCGCCAGCAGCGCGCTGGGGGGGAGCTCCTACGAGCAGTACTTC.

CDR3 DNA: TGTGCCAGCAGCGGTAGAGGGACAGCCCAAGAGACCCAGTACTTC. Amino acids: CASSGRGTAQETQYF. The chain combines TRBV7-8 with TRBJ2-5, with 7 bases aligning to TRBD1. The CDR3 is 15 residues long. The germline CDR1 and CDR2 sequences are SGHVS and FQNEAQ. V was pared by 5 bases and J by 1 base, with 7 bases of the junction left unmatched.